The clone carrying this TCR delta chain ranks as medium-sized. It is likely a read error: a sequence one base away is far more abundant. Additional DNA sequences in this sample encode the identical CDR3. The data were obtained in a study of gamma-delta T cells after stem cell transplantation. The germline V gene encodes CDR1 TSWWSYY and CDR2 QGS. The CDR3 covers 20 residues. V lost 0 bases, J lost 0 bases, and 13 bases stayed unmatched. TCRdb re-processed the RT-PCR reads via CATT. The data hold around 820 delta-chain clones, with about 3.3% observed a single time. The sequenced material came from gamma-delta T cells. This clonotype was sampled from a human donor. It is not recorded whose cells these are; they may come from a transplant donor. The chain combines TRDV1 with TRDJ1; 10 bases align to TRDD3. CDR3 residues: CALGELFPVLGDWNTDKLIF. DNA of the CDR3: TGTGCTCTTGGGGAACTATTCCCGGTACTGGGGGATTGGAACACCGATAAACTCATCTTT.